The 5 T cell receptor beta chains in this list originate from one sample, sequenced in a study of cytomegalovirus exposure and HLA in healthy donors (dated by TCRdb to 2016 to 2017). Libraries were prepared through the immunoSEQ multiplex PCR assay. For the multiplex PCR, a mixture combining 60 forward primers for TCR Vbeta segments and 13 reverse primers for TCR Jbeta segments was used. The table comes from immuneACCESS by way of TCRdb, which keeps in-frame sequences with V and J called. Part of the clones is missing from these tables; in studies checked, under half for an unresolved V gene and the rest for unknown reasons. This sample comprises some 120,000 clones, roughly 85% of them detected only once. The ten largest clones take up 22% of the sample. Source material: PBMCs. All receptors derive from a man under 40 in good health and CMV-seropositive.

The chain uses TRBV5-4 and TRBJ2-7; weak D call: TRBD1 (6 bases). Trimming removed 5 bases at V and 2 bases at J, with 14 bases between. Germline CDR1 reads SGHNT; CDR2 reads YYREEE (reference sequence). The CDR3 is made up of 14 amino acids. Here the CDR3 DNA reads TGTGCCAGCAGGTTCCGGGACAACCCCTACGAGCAGTACTTC. Translating gives CASRFRDNPYEQYF.

This clone was observed many times. The rearrangement links TRBV28 to TRBJ2-2; no firm D call. The CDR3 totals 15 residues. The ends were cut back, 3 bases at V and 1 base at J, with 9 bases in the middle. The V gene's germline CDR1 is MDHEN and CDR2 SYDVKM. The CDR3 sequence: CASSFSSLNTGELFF. DNA of the CDR3: TGTGCCAGCAGTTTTTCCAGTTTGAACACCGGGGAGCTGTTTTTT.

This clone occurred once. The V call is TRBV7-2, the J call TRBJ2-7; the match to TRBD1 covers 7 bases. The CDR3 is made up of 14 amino acids. CDR1 is SGHTA, CDR2 FQGNSA, per germline. Trimming cost V 2 bases and J 0 bases; bases outside gene matches: 1. The CDR3 loop is CASSLNRGSYEQYF. DNA for the CDR3: TGTGCCAGCAGCTTAAACAGGGGCTCCTACGAGCAGTACTTC.

The chain links TRBV29-1 to TRBJ1-1; 7 bases fit TRBD1. Germline lookup yields CDR1 SQVTM and CDR2 ANQGSEA. This CDR3 spans 13 amino acids. J was trimmed by 2 bases and V by 6 bases; bases with no gene match: 6. CDR3 sequence reads: CSVEQGFNTEAFF. CDR3 DNA: TGCAGCGTGGAACAGGGGTTTAACACTGAAGCTTTCTTT.

The chain carries TRBV4-2 and TRBJ1-1; a possible D gene is TRBD1 (5 bases). CDR1 and CDR2 (germline): LGHNA, YNFKEQ. CDR3 length: 14 amino acids. The ends were cut back, 0 bases at V and 11 bases at J, with 16 bases in the middle. CDR3 DNA: TGTGCCAGCAGCCAAGATGTACAGGCGCGTAGGGCTTTCTTT. Protein product: CASSQDVQARRAFF.